These 31 T cell receptor beta chains were sequenced from one sample in a study of lymphopenia after photon versus proton radiotherapy. Generated by immunoSEQ multiplex PCR, the TCRdb table keeps only in-frame clones and is missing some. The repertoire consists of about 60,000 clones, with around 84% occurring once and the leading ten covering just over 2%. This specimen was peripheral blood, taken from a patient treated with proton-based radiotherapy. All receptors derive from a man between 60 and 70 years old with pancreatic cancer.

CDR3 amino acids: CASSVARDSGNTIYF. In DNA form, the CDR3 reads TGTGCCAGCAGCGTAGCACGGGACTCTGGAAACACCATATATTTT. The chain joins TRBV9 to TRBJ1-3; no reliable D call. V lost 0 bases to trimming and J lost 0 bases, with 7 bases between them. This CDR3 is built from 15 residues. CDR1 is SGDLS and CDR2 is YYNGEE in the germline V gene.

The gene calls are TRBV5-6 and TRBJ2-6; D ambiguous. Germline values: CDR1 SGHDT, CDR2 YYEEEE. This CDR3 contains 15 residues. Trimming cost V 2 bases and J 2 bases, with 8 bases left between them. CDR3 sequence: CASSLLDAGANVLTF. CDR3 DNA sequence: TGTGCCAGCAGCTTACTGGATGCTGGGGCCAACGTCCTGACTTTC.

This chain's CDR3 is CASSEGQGASEKLFF. As DNA, the CDR3 is TGTGCCAGCAGTGAGGGACAGGGGGCGAGTGAAAAACTGTTTTTT. The rearrangement uses TRBV27 and TRBJ1-4; 12 nucleotides align to TRBD1. Losses at the gene ends were 5 bases for V and 7 bases for J; bases not matched to a gene: 5. CDR3 length: 15 amino acids. CDR1 MNHEY and CDR2 SMNVEV come from the germline V gene (reference sequence).

The chain uses TRBV19 and TRBJ1-4, with D hard to call. The germline gives CDR1 LNHDA, CDR2 SQIVND (reference sequence). Trimming removed 9 bases at V and 10 bases at J, with 15 bases between. The length of the CDR3 is 12 residues. The CDR3 DNA follows: TGTGCCAGCGTCGCCTGGGGAGGAAAACTGTTTTTT. The encoded protein is CASVAWGGKLFF.

Worth noting for this clone: Distinct nucleotide sequences in the sample also encode this CDR3. CDR3 nucleotides: TGCAGCGTTGACCGGGACTATGGCTACACCTTC. It translates to CSVDRDYGYTF. This rearrangement joins TRBV29-1 to TRBJ1-2; D is ambiguous. This CDR3 is 11 amino acids long. Germline CDR1 reads SQVTM; CDR2 reads ANQGSEA. V was trimmed by 3 bases and J by 3 bases, leaving 5 bases between them.

The V gene is TRBV7-6, the J gene TRBJ1-4; perhaps TRBD1 as D (5 bases). The V gene's germline CDR1 is SGHVS and CDR2 FNYEAQ. This CDR3 is built from 14 residues. V lost 6 bases and J lost 3, with 11 bases in between. CDR3 nucleotide sequence: TGTGCCAGCAGTTATAGGGGTCCTAATGAAAAACTGTTTTTT. Translation gives CASSYRGPNEKLFF.

With regard to this clone: This sample includes further DNA sequences coding for the same CDR3. The chain joins TRBV28 to TRBJ1-1, with D unclear. The CDR3 length is 14 residues. Between the trimmed V and J ends, which lost 3 bases and 1 base, there was a span of 9 bases. Germline V gives CDR1 MDHEN, CDR2 SYDVKM. CDR3 in amino acids: CASSLVLGNTEAFF. The DNA for the CDR3 is TGTGCCAGCAGTTTGGTATTGGGGAACACTGAAGCTTTCTTT.

V is TRBV9 and J is TRBJ2-3; 7 bases are a match to TRBD1. Per germline, CDR1 SGDLS and CDR2 YYNGEE. J was trimmed by 2 bases and V by 4 bases; bases with no gene match: 19. The CDR3 runs to 19 residues. The CDR3 spells CASSSQGGEADESTDTQYF. The CDR3 DNA follows: TGTGCCAGCAGCTCGCAAGGGGGCGAAGCGGATGAATCCACAGATACGCAGTATTTT.

The chain recombines TRBV4-2 with TRBJ2-2; possible D gene TRBD1, 5 bases. Germline loops: CDR1 LGHNA, CDR2 YNFKEQ. With 0 bases removed from V and 3 bases from J, the gap between germline ends came to 8 bases. This CDR3 is built from 15 residues. For the CDR3, the DNA is TGTGCCAGCAGCCAAGAGGGGCCCGACACCGGGGAGCTGTTTTTT. Protein sequence: CASSQEGPDTGELFF.

This chain links TRBV27 with TRBJ2-7; tentative D call: TRBD2 (6 bases). Germline loops: CDR1 MNHEY, CDR2 SMNVEV (reference sequence). V gave up 9 bases and J gave up 0 bases, with 12 bases separating them. CDR3 length: 13 residues. CDR3 DNA sequence: TGTGCCAGACGGGGGAGGAGCTCCTACGAGCAGTACTTC. It specifies CARRGRSSYEQYF.

The rearrangement joins TRBV28 to TRBJ1-2, with 9 bases matching TRBD1. J was trimmed by 2 bases and V by 8 bases; bases with no gene match: 9. From germline, CDR1 is MDHEN and CDR2 SYDVKM. The CDR3 has 15 amino acids. The CDR3 loop is CASGRTGEKNYGYTF. The CDR3 nucleotides read TGTGCCAGCGGCCGGACAGGGGAAAAGAACTATGGCTACACCTTC.

This chain joins TRBV28 and TRBJ1-2; D gene uncertain. Germline V gene data show CDR1 as MDHEN and CDR2 as SYDVKM. Trimming removed 5 bases at V and 7 bases at J, with 14 bases between. The CDR3 extends over 13 amino acids. The CDR3 loop reads CASSRDTWGGYTF. The CDR3 nucleotides are TGTGCCAGCAGTCGGGATACCTGGGGTGGCTACACCTTC.

The rearrangement links TRBV28 to TRBJ2-7, with 10 bases identical to TRBD2. V shed 10 bases, J shed 3 bases, and the junction held 9 bases outside the gene matches. Germline values: CDR1 MDHEN, CDR2 SYDVKM. This CDR3 is 14 amino acids long. The CDR3 DNA sequence: TGTGCCACCCGAACAGGACTAGCGGTCTACGAGCAGTACTTC. This sequence encodes CATRTGLAVYEQYF.

The J gene is TRBJ2-2, the V gene TRBV6-5; D tentatively fits TRBD1 or TRBD2 (5 bases each). Germline assignment: CDR1 MNHEY and CDR2 SVGAGI. The V and J ends lost 4 bases and 7 bases respectively, with 19 bases between them. CDR3 length: 16 residues. In DNA, the CDR3 is TGTGCCAGCAGTTCCGGGACCGCCACCAGGGTCGGGGAGCTGTTTTTT. Its translation is CASSSGTATRVGELFF.

This sequence joins TRBV5-4 and TRBJ1-5; D is uncertain. Germline V CDR1 and CDR2: SGHNT, YYREEE (reference sequence). The V gene lost 1 base and the J gene lost 4 bases, with 12 bases spanning the gap. The CDR3 totals 15 residues. The CDR3: CASSLTSSSNQPQHF. CDR3 DNA: TGTGCCAGCAGCTTGACGTCTAGTTCTAATCAGCCCCAGCATTTT.

The V gene is TRBV5-1, the J gene TRBJ1-2, with 10 bases that match TRBD1. Germline values: CDR1 SGHRS, CDR2 YFSETQ. The CDR3 is 16 amino acids. The trim removed 0 bases at V and 4 bases at J, leaving 6 bases unmatched. Written as DNA, the CDR3 is TGCGCCAGCAGCTTGGTGACAGGGGGCGTGGGCTATGGCTACACCTTC. This gives the protein CASSLVTGGVGYGYTF. Variable domain in full (rest from reference TRBV5-1 and TRBJ1-2): KAGVTQTPRYLIKTRGQQVTLSCSPISGHRSVSWYQQTPGQGLQFLFEYFSETQRNKGNFPGRFSGRQFSNSRSEMNVSTLELGDSALYLCASSLVTGGVGYGYTFGSGTRLTVV.

This clone appeared a single time. The junction shows a germline mismatch at one end, possibly a read error. The V call is TRBV4-1, the J call TRBJ1-1; D ambiguous. From germline, CDR1 is MGHRA and CDR2 YSYEKL. This CDR3 has 13 residues. Here the CDR3 DNA reads TGCGCCAGCAGACAAGACACGAACACTGAAGCTTTCTTT. Residues: CASRQDTNTEAFF.

The chain couples TRBV9 to TRBJ2-6, with 7 positions matching TRBD1. From germline, CDR1 is SGDLS and CDR2 YYNGEE. There are 15 residues in the CDR3. Trimming cost V 4 bases and J 3 bases; bases outside gene matches: 4. The DNA for the CDR3 is TGTGCCAGCAGCCCACAGGGGTTTGGGGCCAACGTCCTGACTTTC. Its translation: CASSPQGFGANVLTF.

The gene calls are TRBV6-5 and TRBJ1-1, with a tentative D call TRBD1 (5 bases). The CDR3 has 14 residues. Between the trimmed V and J ends, which lost 3 bases and 1 base, there was a span of 9 bases. Germline lookup yields CDR1 MNHEY and CDR2 SVGAGI. Here the CDR3 reads CASSYRGENTEAFF. CDR3 nucleotide sequence: TGTGCCAGCAGTTATCGGGGCGAGAACACTGAAGCTTTCTTT.

J is TRBJ2-2 and V is TRBV10-3; 13 bases fit TRBD2. This CDR3 spans 18 amino acids. CDR1 is ENHRY, CDR2 SYGVKD, per germline. V lost 6 bases, J lost 0 bases, and 7 bases stayed unmatched. The CDR3 is CAIRRTSGRGANTGELFF. The CDR3 DNA sequence: TGTGCCATCAGACGGACTAGCGGGAGAGGCGCGAACACCGGGGAGCTGTTTTTT.

The chain carries TRBV19 and TRBJ1-2; maybe TRBD1 (5 bases). The CDR3 spans 16 residues. CDR1 is LNHDA and CDR2 is SQIVND in the germline V gene (reference sequence). V was shortened by 5 bases and J by 0 bases, with 16 bases between the two germline ends. The CDR3 region is CASSSSGPKANYGYTF. For the CDR3, the DNA is TGTGCCAGTAGTTCGTCGGGACCGAAAGCTAACTATGGCTACACCTTC.

This chain connects TRBV7-6 to TRBJ2-3; 10 nucleotides match TRBD2. This CDR3 has 16 residues. CDR1 and CDR2 (germline): SGHVS, FNYEAQ. J was trimmed by 3 bases and V by 1 base; bases with no gene match: 4. CDR3 region: CASSLGAGGGTDTQYF. For the CDR3, the DNA is TGTGCCAGCAGCTTAGGAGCGGGAGGGGGGACAGATACGCAGTATTTT.

The V gene is TRBV7-3, the J gene TRBJ1-4; possibly TRBD1 for D (6 bases). The CDR3 spans 14 residues. Germline assignment: CDR1 SGHTA and CDR2 FQGTGA. Trimming removed 5 bases from V and 0 bases from J, with 7 bases in between. CDR3 residues: CASSRTATNEKLFF. The DNA for the CDR3 is TGTGCCAGCAGCCGGACAGCAACTAATGAAAAACTGTTTTTT. The full variable domain, with the rest looked up from reference TRBV7-3 and TRBJ1-4, is GAGVSQTPSNKVTEKGKYVELRCDPISGHTALYWYRQSLGQGPEFLIYFQGTGAADDSGLPNDRFFAVRPEGSVSTLKIQRTERGDSAVYLCASSRTATNEKLFFGSGTQLSVL.

This rearrangement joins TRBV6-6 to TRBJ1-4, with TRBD1 matching over 9 bases. The V and J ends lost 5 bases and 2 bases, in that order; junction bases with no gene match: 6. CDR3 size: 16 residues. In germline, CDR1 is MNHNY, CDR2 SVGAGI (reference sequence). The CDR3 nucleotides read TGTGCCAGCAGTCGCGACGGACAGGGGACTAATGAAAAACTGTTTTTT. Translated, it gives CASSRDGQGTNEKLFF.

This rearrangement joins TRBV11-3 to TRBJ1-1, with TRBD1 matching 8 bases. The CDR3 contains 12 residues. Germline V gene sequence: CDR1 SGHNT, CDR2 YENEEA. J lost 8 bases, V lost 5 bases, and 4 bases had no gene match. CDR3 amino acids: CASSPRTGEAFF. As DNA, the CDR3 is TGTGCCAGCAGCCCGCGGACAGGGGAAGCTTTCTTT. Full variable domain (missing parts from reference TRBV11-3 and TRBJ1-1): EAGVVQSPRYKIIEKKQPVAFWCNPISGHNTLYWYLQNLGQGPELLIRYENEEAVDDSQLPKDRFSAERLKGVDSTLKIQPAELGDSAVYLCASSPRTGEAFFGQGTRLTVV.

V usage is TRBV7-9 and J usage is TRBJ2-7, with D possibly TRBD1 on 6 matching bases. This CDR3 spans 13 amino acids. V dropped 5 bases and J dropped 4 bases, with 12 bases sitting between them. The germline V gene has CDR1 SEHNR and CDR2 FQNEAQ (reference sequence). CDR3 nucleotide sequence: TGTGCCAGCAGCCTCGGGACAACTTACGAGCAGTACTTC. This encodes CASSLGTTYEQYF.

V is TRBV2 and J is TRBJ2-7; TRBD1 is a possible D gene (5 bases). V gave up 1 base and J gave up 2 bases, with 12 bases separating them. CDR3 length: 15 residues. Germline values: CDR1 SNHLY, CDR2 FYNNEI. CDR3 in amino acids: CASSEEGKITYEQYF. CDR3 nucleotides: TGTGCCAGCAGTGAAGAGGGGAAGATCACCTACGAGCAGTACTTC.

The chain carries TRBV6-1 and TRBJ2-7, with D unclear. V was pared by 1 base and J by 9 bases, with 19 bases between. In germline, CDR1 is MNHNS, CDR2 SASEGT. The CDR3 is 15 amino acids. In nucleotides, the CDR3 is TGTGCCAGCAGTGAAGGCCTTGGCAACTACCCGGGGCAGTACTTC. As protein: CASSEGLGNYPGQYF.

The rearrangement links TRBV5-6 to TRBJ1-1, with D possibly TRBD1 on 6 matching bases. The germline V gene has CDR1 SGHDT and CDR2 YYEEEE. The CDR3 consists of 13 residues. The V end lost 1 base, the J end lost 11 bases, and 15 bases lay between the germline ends. The chain's CDR3 is CASSLSLYRAAFF. CDR3 coding DNA: TGTGCCAGCAGCTTGTCTCTCTACAGGGCTGCTTTCTTT.

V usage is TRBV4-1 and J usage is TRBJ2-1; no clear D gene. This CDR3 contains 17 residues. Deletions cut 0 bases from V and 0 bases from J, with 12 bases between. Germline lookup yields CDR1 MGHRA and CDR2 YSYEKL. CDR3 amino acids: CASSQEDGAFSYNEQFF. CDR3 nucleotides: TGCGCCAGCAGCCAAGAAGATGGCGCCTTCTCCTACAATGAGCAGTTCTTC.

The chain has TRBV7-2 and TRBJ2-1, with D possibly being TRBD1 or TRBD2 (6 bases each). CDR1 is SGHTA, CDR2 FQGNSA, per germline. The CDR3 covers 15 residues. Trimming removed 2 bases from V and 2 bases from J, with 10 bases in between. CDR3 loop: CASSLKGGPYNEQFF. The CDR3 DNA reads as TGTGCCAGCAGCTTAAAGGGGGGCCCCTACAATGAGCAGTTCTTC. Full variable domain (missing parts from reference TRBV7-2 and TRBJ2-1): GAGVSQSPSNKVTEKGKDVELRCDPISGHTALYWYRQSLGQGLEFLIYFQGNSAPDKSGLPSDRFSAERTGGSVSTLTIQRTQQEDSAVYLCASSLKGGPYNEQFFGPGTRLTVL.